Listed here is a single TCR beta chain. This clonotype was picked up many times. Its antigen is still unknown. The sample holds no much larger clone one base away, and base qualities are not on file. Genomic DNA served as template for TCR beta VDJ combination and CDR3 sequence profiling. An Illumina HiSeq 2000 was the platform used for TCR repertoire sequencing. On the authors' methods: Repertoire assessment relied on Simpson's diversity index, CDR3 size and DJ length profiles, and TRBV/TRBJ rearrangement plots. The most abundant DNA sequence in the deep sequencing data was taken as the immunodominant clone. CDR3 amino acid sequences were checked for sharing across subjects and were also compared against the VDJdb database and published repertoires. TCRdb reanalyzed the raw reads on its own, using fastp at Q25 for trimming and MiXCR for clone calling, and kept in-frame beta chains. Rows are unified per CDR3 protein, each entry keeping the most common DNA and genes. The V and J calls reflect TCRdb's pipeline rather than the authors' work. For this sample there are 400,000 to 450,000 distinct CDR3 sequences; about two thirds appear just once. The ten top clones hold approximately 3.9% of the sample.

The sample is drawn from a study of CD8+CD57+ T cells in acquired aplastic anemia (dated by TCRdb to 2017 to 2018). Background on the whole study: Extracted DNA from sorted CD4+ and CD8+ cells averaged about 2.9 ug, ranging from 0.2 to 27.4 ug. An average of approximately 10 million reads for CD4+ cells and approximately 11 million reads for CD8+ cells was obtained from healthy donor samples.

The study deep-sequenced TCR repertoires of sorted CD4+ and CD8+ blood T cells from severe aplastic anemia patients and healthy subjects. Ficoll-Paque density gradient centrifugation was used to isolate peripheral blood mononuclear cells. Before DNA extraction, CD4+ and CD8+ T cells were sorted by FACS or by magnetic beads. Here is what the overall study found, with its caveats: Twenty-nine CD8+ CDR3 sequences were found in both patients and controls but appeared to be highly expressed in patients and within the immunodominant clones of the patients. Patients and healthy controls showed no significant difference in CD8+ Simpson's diversity (P=0.060).

CDR3 length: 15 amino acids, cysteine to phenylalanine. Solely the CDR3 DNA is kept, with 45 bases framed from the first base. Per the germline V gene, SGDLS is the CDR1 and YYNGEE is the CDR2. V drops 2 bases and J drops 0 bases, leaving 12 bases in between. Source material: sorted CD4+, CD8+, or CD8+CD57+ T cells (not recorded which) from PBMCs. This clonotype was sampled from a human donor in good health, serving as a control. Recombination linked TRBV9 to TRBJ2-7; D gene: possibly TRBD2, on 5 matching bases. The nucleotide sequence reads as follows: TGTGCCAGCAGCGTCTCCCTCGAGGGCTCCTACGAGCAGTACTTC. This codes for CASSVSLEGSYEQYF.